This T cell receptor (beta chain) was found in a study of blood T cell repertoires in COVID-19. As for the study in general: Material from acute and convalescent COVID-19 was sourced from the United States, Italy and Spain. The analysed material was cDNA or gDNA that came from T cells, B-cell-depleted T cells, or PBMCs.

This clone appeared many times. Using immunoSEQ multiplex PCR, the repertoire was profiled, and TCRdb retains in-frame clones only, with some absent. The sample has about 170,000 clones, more than 75% seen once. Patients from Seattle were sampled longitudinally, starting during active infection. Germline V gene sequence: CDR1 SEHNR, CDR2 FQNEAQ (reference sequence). The junction had 6 bases not matched to a gene; V was cut back by 5 bases and J by 0 bases. There are 16 residues in the CDR3. The rearrangement joins TRBV7-9 to TRBJ2-2; TRBD1 agrees at 7 bases. The origin of this receptor is a man in his late teens or twenties with COVID-19, enrolled during active disease. The sample was peripheral blood. The CDR3 spells CASSRGQFPNTGELFF. The CDR3 DNA sequence: TGTGCCAGCAGCCGGGGACAGTTCCCGAACACCGGGGAGCTGTTTTTT.